This passage covers 20 T cell receptor beta chains from one sample sequenced in a study of cytomegalovirus exposure and HLA in healthy donors (dated by TCRdb to the late 2010s). Library construction relied on the immunoSEQ multiplex PCR assay. The multiplex PCR relied on a mix of 60 forward primers for TCR Vbeta segments and 13 reverse primers for TCR Jbeta segments. In its TCRdb copy, this immuneACCESS table keeps in-frame sequences only and misses some clones. Where compared with another copy, unresolved V genes explain less than half of these, and the others have no known cause. For this sample the table gives 150,000 to 200,000 clones, of which nearly 80% were detected only once. The ten largest clones add up to under 7% of the sample. The sequencing sample was made of PBMCs. These receptors were taken from a woman aged 30 to 39 in good health and CMV-seropositive.

This clone has just one count. V usage is TRBV5-5 and J usage is TRBJ1-2, with D possibly matching TRBD1 (5 bases). Trimming took off 2 bases at V and 5 bases at J, with 13 bases between the two ends. Germline CDR1 SGHKS, CDR2 YYEKEE (reference sequence). The length of the CDR3 is 14 residues. In DNA, the CDR3 is TGTGCCAGCAGCTTAGAGGGACTGATTTATGGCTACACCTTC. It yields the protein CASSLEGLIYGYTF.

This clone was counted a few times. The V gene is TRBV11-2, the J gene TRBJ1-1; D might be TRBD1 (5 bases). CDR1 is SGHAT and CDR2 is FQNNGV in the germline V gene. This CDR3 has 14 amino acids. The germline V and J ends were trimmed by 5 bases and 0 bases, with 10 bases remaining between them. The CDR3: CASSQWGLNTEAFF. The CDR3, as DNA: TGTGCCAGCAGCCAGTGGGGCCTGAACACTGAAGCTTTCTTT. Supplemented by reference TRBV11-2 and TRBJ1-1, the full variable domain reads EAGVAQSPRYKIIEKRQSVAFWCNPISGHATLYWYQQILGQGPKLLIQFQNNGVVDDSQLPKDRFSAERLKGVDSTLKIQPAKLEDSAVYLCASSQWGLNTEAFFGQGTRLTVV.

The chain has TRBV7-6 and TRBJ1-1, with unresolved D. The CDR3 contains 14 residues. The V gene lost 5 bases and the J gene lost 7 bases, with 17 bases spanning the gap. Germline V gene data show CDR1 as SGHVS and CDR2 as FNYEAQ. The CDR3 is CASSLSHYIGEAFF. In DNA, the CDR3 is TGTGCCAGCAGCCTTTCTCACTACATAGGTGAAGCTTTCTTT.

J is TRBJ1-5 and V is TRBV2; tentatively, D is TRBD1 (5 bases). The germline V gene encodes CDR1 SNHLY and CDR2 FYNNEI. Between the trimmed V and J ends, which lost 3 bases and 1 base, there was a span of 13 bases. The CDR3 loop spans 16 amino acids. The CDR3 nucleotides read TGTGCCAGCAGTGAGGGGGGAAGGAGAAGCAATCAGCCCCAGCATTTT. Amino acids: CASSEGGRRSNQPQHF. Full variable domain (rest looked up from reference TRBV2 and TRBJ1-5): EPEVTQTPSHQVTQMGQEVILRCVPISNHLYFYWYRQILGQKVEFLVSFYNNEISEKSEIFDDQFSVERPDGSNFTLKIRSTKLEDSAMYFCASSEGGRRSNQPQHFGDGTRLSIL.

The CDR3: CASSNHRGGSEAFF. The CDR3 nucleotides read TGTGCCAGCAGCAACCACAGGGGGGGCAGTGAAGCTTTCTTT. The rearrangement links TRBV7-8 to TRBJ1-1; 8 positions agree with TRBD1. The CDR3 loop spans 14 amino acids. The germline CDR1 and CDR2 sequences are SGHVS and FQNEAQ. The V gene end was trimmed by 5 bases and the J gene end by 7 bases; junction bases not matched to a gene: 9.

About this clone: The same CDR3 is also encoded by other DNA sequences in this sample. The rearrangement joins TRBV27 to TRBJ2-7; the match to TRBD2 covers 10 bases. The germline V gene encodes CDR1 MNHEY and CDR2 SMNVEV (reference sequence). The CDR3 consists of 14 residues. Trimming removed 4 bases from V and 4 bases from J; junction bases left unmatched: 4. Here the CDR3 reads CASSSRLAGYEQYF. DNA of the CDR3: TGTGCCAGCAGTTCCCGACTAGCGGGTTACGAGCAGTACTTC.

This rearrangement joins TRBV5-1 to TRBJ2-7; D is perhaps TRBD1 (5 bases). The CDR3 is 15 residues long. Germline assignment: CDR1 SGHRS and CDR2 YFSETQ. V lost 3 bases to trimming and J lost 7 bases, with 20 bases between them. The CDR3 loop is CASSSVSGQAAEQYF. The CDR3 DNA is TGCGCCAGCAGCTCGGTTTCAGGGCAGGCGGCTGAGCAGTACTTC.

This chain connects TRBV25-1 to TRBJ1-2; D not certain. Germline loops: CDR1 MGHDK, CDR2 SYGVNS. The CDR3 is 14 amino acids. Trimming shortened V by 2 bases and J by 7 bases, and 14 bases separated the two germline ends. The CDR3 protein is CASSENGFHSGYTF. The CDR3 bases are TGTGCCAGCAGTGAAAACGGGTTCCACTCTGGCTACACCTTC.

This clone was observed a handful of times. The chain links TRBV5-4 to TRBJ1-4; 8 nucleotides line up with TRBD1. The V and J ends lost 4 bases and 7 bases, in that order; junction bases with no gene match: 6. The CDR3 loop spans 14 amino acids. Germline loops: CDR1 SGHNT, CDR2 YYREEE (reference sequence). CDR3 sequence: CASSLGQGSEKLFF. The CDR3 DNA follows: TGTGCCAGCAGCCTCGGACAGGGTTCTGAAAAACTGTTTTTT. Looking up the rest from reference TRBV5-4 and TRBJ1-4 gives the full variable domain: ETGVTQSPTHLIKTRGQQVTLRCSSQSGHNTVSWYQQALGQGPQFIFQYYREEENGRGNFPPRFSGLQFPNYSSELNVNALELDDSALYLCASSLGQGSEKLFFGSGTQLSVL.

This clone was observed a single time. The chain links TRBV27 to TRBJ2-1, with D perhaps matching TRBD2 (6 bases). V shed 6 bases and J shed 2 bases, with 11 bases lying between them. This CDR3 contains 14 residues. CDR1 is MNHEY, CDR2 SMNVEV, per germline (reference sequence). CDR3 DNA sequence: TGTGCCAGCAGGCGGGGCGGCACCTACAATGAGCAGTTCTTC. Its protein product is CASRRGGTYNEQFF.

This clone occurred once. V is TRBV7-9 and J is TRBJ1-3; no clear D gene. Germline V lookup: CDR1 SEHNR, CDR2 FQNEAQ (reference sequence). V was clipped by 7 bases and J by 0 bases, with 19 bases between them. The CDR3 is made up of 17 amino acids. Here the CDR3 reads CASTLLEATSSGNTIYF. As DNA, the CDR3 is TGTGCCAGCACCCTATTAGAGGCAACGAGCTCTGGAAACACCATATATTTT.

The chain employs TRBV6-5 and TRBJ1-2; 9 positions agree with TRBD1. This CDR3 has 12 amino acids. The germline V gene has CDR1 MNHEY and CDR2 SVGAGI. The V segment lost 5 bases and the J segment 7 bases; nucleotides outside the gene matches: 2. CDR3: CASSTGGAGYTF. The CDR3 nucleotides are TGTGCCAGCAGTACAGGGGGCGCTGGCTACACCTTC.

This clone was counted between two and nine times. The V gene is TRBV6-6, the J gene TRBJ2-1; 7 nucleotides agree with TRBD2. The CDR3 contains 15 residues. Trimming removed 0 bases from V and 7 bases from J; junction bases left unmatched: 6. CDR1 is MNHNY, CDR2 SVGAGI, per germline (reference sequence). The CDR3, as DNA: TGTGCCAGCAGTTACTCGCGTGGGGGGGATAATGAGCAGTTCTTC. Its protein is CASSYSRGGDNEQFF.

This chain joins TRBV7-2 and TRBJ2-3, with D perhaps TRBD1 (6 bases). The length of the CDR3 is 16 residues. Germline V gene sequence: CDR1 SGHTA, CDR2 FQGNSA. Trimming stripped 1 base from V and 1 base from J, with 12 bases between. CDR3: CASSLGVAGGTDTQYF. CDR3 nucleotides: TGTGCCAGCAGCTTAGGGGTCGCAGGGGGCACAGATACGCAGTATTTT. Together with reference TRBV7-2 and TRBJ2-3, the CDR3 gives the full variable domain: GAGVSQSPSNKVTEKGKDVELRCDPISGHTALYWYRQSLGQGLEFLIYFQGNSAPDKSGLPSDRFSAERTGGSVSTLTIQRTQQEDSAVYLCASSLGVAGGTDTQYFGPGTRLTVL.

CDR3: CASSYSVGQGNEQYF. The CDR3, as DNA: TGTGCCAGCAGTTACTCGGTGGGACAGGGTAACGAGCAGTACTTC. This chain connects TRBV6-5 to TRBJ2-7; 9 positions match TRBD1. This CDR3 contains 15 residues. CDR1 is MNHEY and CDR2 is SVGAGI in the germline V gene. V shed 0 bases, J shed 5 bases, and the junction held 5 bases outside the gene matches.

The CDR3 region is CASSYNVQDSQETQYF. In DNA form, the CDR3 reads TGTGCCAGCAGTTACAATGTCCAGGACAGCCAAGAGACCCAGTACTTC. This chain joins TRBV6-5 and TRBJ2-5; a weak D match, TRBD1 (6 bases). CDR3 length: 16 residues. Trimming left V 2 bases short and J 1 base short, with 14 bases between. Germline V gene lookup returns CDR1 MNHEY and CDR2 SVGAGI.

The rearrangement links TRBV9 to TRBJ2-5; maybe TRBD2 (5 bases). V shed 3 bases and J shed 8 bases, with 11 bases lying between them. The CDR3 extends over 12 amino acids. Germline values: CDR1 SGDLS, CDR2 YYNGEE. CDR3 residues: CASSARTETQYF. The DNA for the CDR3 is TGTGCCAGCAGCGCCCGGACTGAAACCCAGTACTTC.

This chain joins TRBV2 and TRBJ2-2, with TRBD2 identical over 7 bases. Germline V gene data show CDR1 as SNHLY and CDR2 as FYNNEI. J gave up 3 bases and V 4 bases, and 5 bases lay outside the gene matches. The CDR3 length is 15 residues. The CDR3 loop is CASSVAGVYTGELFF. In DNA, the CDR3 is TGTGCCAGCAGTGTGGCGGGGGTGTACACCGGGGAGCTGTTTTTT.

This rearrangement joins TRBV15 to TRBJ2-7; 9 bases are a match to TRBD1. Germline lookup yields CDR1 LNHNV and CDR2 YYDKDF (reference sequence). The CDR3 sequence is 16 residues long. V lost 8 bases and J lost 3; bases outside the gene matches: 14. CDR3 in amino acids: CATRPSGTGRIYEQYF. CDR3 coding DNA: TGTGCCACCCGCCCGTCCGGGACAGGGCGAATCTACGAGCAGTACTTC.

This chain joins TRBV9 and TRBJ2-1, with TRBD2 matching 9 bases. This CDR3 comprises 17 residues. Trimming at V came to 4 bases and at J to 9 bases, leaving 17 bases not matched to a gene. Germline values: CDR1 SGDLS, CDR2 YYNGEE. The CDR3: CASSLEASGIIGGEQFF. As DNA, the CDR3 is TGTGCCAGCAGCTTGGAAGCTAGCGGGATTATAGGCGGTGAGCAGTTCTTC.